This is a list of T cell receptor beta chains from one sample in a study of blood T cell repertoires in COVID-19. Assay: immunoSEQ multiplex PCR; the TCRdb copy retains only in-frame clones and omits some. The table includes roughly 250,000 clones, 86% detected once. The material sequenced was PBMCs or T cells enriched from blood (not recorded which). All receptors derive from a woman in her forties or fifties who had recovered from COVID-19. Each CDR3 is given with its conserved first and last residue. Each record gives: CDR3 protein, CDR3 DNA, J gene, V gene, D gene, clone size. D genes are given only for firm matches. Some rows have no size entry. The others give once, few or many, or a class for an expanded clone.

CDR3aa: CATAMKGDTGELFF; CDR3nt: TGTGCCACTGCGATGAAGGGAGACACCGGGGAGCTGTTTTTT; j_gene: TRBJ2-2; v_gene: TRBV15; d_gene: -; abundance: -
CDR3aa: CASSLQGWVSPLHF; CDR3nt: TGTGCCAGCAGTTTACAGGGTTGGGTTTCACCCCTCCACTTT; j_gene: TRBJ1-6; v_gene: TRBV27; d_gene: -; abundance: -
CDR3aa: CASSGRSQGDTQYF; CDR3nt: TGTGCCAGCAGCGGCCGGTCGCAGGGAGATACGCAGTATTTT; j_gene: TRBJ2-3; v_gene: TRBV5-6; d_gene: -; abundance: -
CDR3aa: CASSIMGLNYGYTF; CDR3nt: TGTGCCAGCAGCATAATGGGCCTAAACTATGGCTACACCTTC; j_gene: TRBJ1-2; v_gene: TRBV7-2; d_gene: -; abundance: -
CDR3aa: CASSRGQGAGEQYF; CDR3nt: TGTGCCAGCTCAAGGGGACAGGGGGCAGGCGAGCAGTACTTC; j_gene: TRBJ2-7; v_gene: TRBV18; d_gene: TRBD1; abundance: -
CDR3aa: CASSLGSERGEKLFF; CDR3nt: TGTGCCAGCAGCTTAGGGTCAGAAAGAGGTGAAAAACTGTTTTTT; j_gene: TRBJ1-4; v_gene: TRBV7-9; d_gene: -; abundance: once
CDR3aa: CASSLAVRGLSEAFF; CDR3nt: TGTGCCAGCAGCTTAGCGGTCAGGGGTTTATCTGAAGCTTTCTTT; j_gene: TRBJ1-1; v_gene: TRBV7-2; d_gene: -; abundance: -
CDR3aa: CAGSGGFREKLFF; CDR3nt: TGTGCCGGCTCCGGGGGTTTCAGGGAAAAACTGTTTTTT; j_gene: TRBJ1-4; v_gene: TRBV30; d_gene: -; abundance: -
CDR3aa: CASAPLAGVNNEQFF; CDR3nt: TGCGCCAGCGCACCCCTAGCGGGAGTCAACAATGAGCAGTTCTTC; j_gene: TRBJ2-1; v_gene: TRBV10-1; d_gene: TRBD2; abundance: -
CDR3aa: CASSVAAAPPWHEQFF; CDR3nt: TGTGCCAGCAGCGTAGCTGCGGCACCTCCGTGGCATGAGCAGTTCTTC; j_gene: TRBJ2-1; v_gene: TRBV9; d_gene: -; abundance: -
CDR3aa: CASSQEAYGYTF; CDR3nt: TGTGCCAGCAGCCAAGAGGCCTATGGCTACACCTTC; j_gene: TRBJ1-2; v_gene: TRBV3-1/TRBV3-2; d_gene: -; abundance: few
CDR3aa: CARPDRSGEQYF; CDR3nt: TGTGCCAGACCTGACAGGTCCGGCGAGCAGTACTTC; j_gene: TRBJ2-7; v_gene: TRBV27; d_gene: -; abundance: -
CDR3aa: CASSIIGAGETKNIQYF; CDR3nt: TGTGCCAGTAGTATAATTGGGGCGGGAGAGACCAAAAACATTCAGTACTTC; j_gene: TRBJ2-4; v_gene: TRBV19; d_gene: TRBD2; abundance: -
CDR3aa: CASRPLAGTGTEAFF; CDR3nt: TGCGCCAGCAGGCCCCTCGCGGGAACGGGCACTGAAGCTTTCTTT; j_gene: TRBJ1-1; v_gene: TRBV5-1; d_gene: -; abundance: once
CDR3aa: CASSLEGQREYEQYF; CDR3nt: TGTGCCAGCAGCTTAGAGGGCCAGCGGGAGTACGAGCAGTACTTC; j_gene: TRBJ2-7; v_gene: TRBV7-8; d_gene: TRBD2; abundance: -
CDR3aa: CASKDRYGQPQHF; CDR3nt: TGCGCCAGCAAGGACAGGTATGGTCAGCCCCAGCATTTT; j_gene: TRBJ1-5; v_gene: TRBV10-2; d_gene: TRBD1; abundance: -
CDR3aa: CASTTPNQPQHF; CDR3nt: TGTGCCAGCACGACACCTAATCAGCCCCAGCATTTT; j_gene: TRBJ1-5; v_gene: TRBV2; d_gene: -; abundance: -
CDR3aa: CASSFGQYNEQFF; CDR3nt: TGTGCCAGCAGCTTTGGACAGTACAATGAGCAGTTCTTC; j_gene: TRBJ2-1; v_gene: TRBV7-8; d_gene: -; abundance: -
CDR3aa: CASSLYQGSSYGYTF; CDR3nt: TGTGCCAGCAGTCTTTATCAGGGGTCTTCCTATGGCTACACCTTC; j_gene: TRBJ1-2; v_gene: TRBV14; d_gene: -; abundance: -
CDR3aa: CASRGEGGDFYEQYF; CDR3nt: TGTGCCAGCAGGGGGGAGGGCGGGGACTTCTACGAGCAGTACTTC; j_gene: TRBJ2-7; v_gene: TRBV25-1; d_gene: TRBD2; abundance: -
CDR3aa: CASSSSRNTEAFF; CDR3nt: TGTGCCAGCAGTTCCTCTAGGAACACTGAAGCTTTCTTT; j_gene: TRBJ1-1; v_gene: TRBV6-5; d_gene: -; abundance: -
CDR3aa: CAISESRLAGVPYEQYF; CDR3nt: TGTGCCATCAGTGAGTCGAGACTAGCGGGAGTACCCTACGAGCAGTACTTC; j_gene: TRBJ2-7; v_gene: TRBV10-3; d_gene: TRBD2; abundance: -
CDR3aa: CSVGPRQGGNYGYTF; CDR3nt: TGCAGCGTTGGGCCGAGACAGGGAGGCAACTATGGCTACACCTTC; j_gene: TRBJ1-2; v_gene: TRBV29-1; d_gene: TRBD1; abundance: -
CDR3aa: CAWSRGDRQKLFF; CDR3nt: TGTGCCTGGAGCCGGGGGGATCGGCAAAAACTGTTTTTT; j_gene: TRBJ1-4; v_gene: TRBV30; d_gene: -; abundance: -
CDR3aa: CASSPSLPGGRTDTQYF; CDR3nt: TGCGCCAGCAGCCCCTCACTTCCCGGGGGGCGCACAGATACGCAGTATTTT; j_gene: TRBJ2-3; v_gene: TRBV4-3; d_gene: -; abundance: -
CDR3aa: CSAHGGRGVHTEAFF; CDR3nt: TGCAGCGCCCATGGCGGCAGGGGGGTTCACACTGAAGCTTTCTTT; j_gene: TRBJ1-1; v_gene: TRBV29-1; d_gene: TRBD1; abundance: -
CDR3aa: CASSRGYLGSATYEQYF; CDR3nt: TGTGCCAGCAGCCGGGGGTATTTGGGTAGCGCGACCTACGAGCAGTACTTC; j_gene: TRBJ2-7; v_gene: TRBV5-5; d_gene: -; abundance: -
CDR3aa: CASSQVGLAGGLQETQYF; CDR3nt: TGCGCCAGCAGCCAGGTTGGGCTAGCGGGGGGCCTACAAGAGACCCAGTACTTC; j_gene: TRBJ2-5; v_gene: TRBV4-1; d_gene: TRBD2; abundance: -
CDR3aa: CASRSSGNNYGYTF; CDR3nt: TGTGCCAGCAGGAGCTCAGGGAACAACTATGGCTACACCTTC; j_gene: TRBJ1-2; v_gene: TRBV2; d_gene: -; abundance: few
CDR3aa: CASSPSTGSQRGRNEQFF; CDR3nt: TGTGCCAGTAGTCCCTCGACAGGGAGTCAGCGGGGGAGGAATGAGCAGTTCTTC; j_gene: TRBJ2-1; v_gene: TRBV27; d_gene: -; abundance: -
CDR3aa: CASSLPNTIYF; CDR3nt: TGTGCCAGCAGCCTTCCAAACACCATATATTTT; j_gene: TRBJ1-3; v_gene: TRBV11-2; d_gene: -; abundance: -
CDR3aa: CASSQDLGTGDWYGYTF; CDR3nt: TGTGCCAGCAGCCAAGATCTGGGGACAGGGGATTGGTATGGCTACACCTTC; j_gene: TRBJ1-2; v_gene: TRBV4-2; d_gene: TRBD1; abundance: once
CDR3aa: CSVLSGSGANVLTF; CDR3nt: TGCAGCGTGTTGTCGGGCTCTGGGGCCAACGTCCTGACTTTC; j_gene: TRBJ2-6; v_gene: TRBV29-1; d_gene: -; abundance: -
CDR3aa: CASSLVGGLTEAFF; CDR3nt: TGTGCCAGCAGCTTAGTAGGGGGCTTGACTGAAGCTTTCTTT; j_gene: TRBJ1-1; v_gene: TRBV7-2; d_gene: TRBD1; abundance: -
CDR3aa: CASSVDRANTEAFF; CDR3nt: TGTGCCAGCAGCGTAGACAGGGCGAACACTGAAGCTTTCTTT; j_gene: TRBJ1-1; v_gene: TRBV9; d_gene: -; abundance: -
CDR3aa: CASKVAGGKDEQFF; CDR3nt: TGTGCCAGCAAGGTAGCGGGAGGTAAGGATGAGCAGTTCTTC; j_gene: TRBJ2-1; v_gene: TRBV7-2; d_gene: TRBD2; abundance: -
CDR3aa: CATSRVGQGISIEKLFF; CDR3nt: TGTGCCACCAGCAGAGTGGGACAGGGGATTTCTATTGAAAAACTGTTTTTT; j_gene: TRBJ1-4; v_gene: TRBV15; d_gene: TRBD1; abundance: -
CDR3aa: CASSPTRDRVIFRGYTF; CDR3nt: TGTGCCAGCTCCCCAACCCGGGACAGGGTAATTTTCCGAGGCTACACCTTC; j_gene: TRBJ1-2; v_gene: TRBV18; d_gene: TRBD1; abundance: -
CDR3aa: CASSLGTEPIGGELFF; CDR3nt: TGCGCCAGCAGCCTCGGGACAGAGCCTATCGGGGGGGAGCTGTTTTTT; j_gene: TRBJ2-2; v_gene: TRBV5-1; d_gene: TRBD1; abundance: -
CDR3aa: CASSLVAGGLDTQYF; CDR3nt: TGTGCCAGCAGCTTGGTGGCGGGAGGGCTAGATACGCAGTATTTT; j_gene: TRBJ2-3; v_gene: TRBV5-4; d_gene: TRBD2; abundance: -
CDR3aa: CASTLAGAGGYTF; CDR3nt: TGTGCCAGCACCCTTGCGGGGGCGGGTGGCTACACCTTC; j_gene: TRBJ1-2; v_gene: TRBV2; d_gene: -; abundance: -
CDR3aa: CASSARRDRITDTQYF; CDR3nt: TGTGCCAGCAGCGCCCGCCGGGACAGGATCACAGATACGCAGTATTTT; j_gene: TRBJ2-3; v_gene: TRBV9; d_gene: TRBD1; abundance: -
CDR3aa: CASSLGTGTNYGYTF; CDR3nt: TGCGCCAGCAGCTTGGGGACAGGGACTAACTATGGCTACACCTTC; j_gene: TRBJ1-2; v_gene: TRBV5-1; d_gene: TRBD1; abundance: -
CDR3aa: CASSPQSGSTDTQYF; CDR3nt: TGTGCCAGCTCACCACAGAGCGGGAGCACAGATACGCAGTATTTT; j_gene: TRBJ2-3; v_gene: TRBV18; d_gene: -; abundance: -
CDR3aa: CASSPGTSGPTDTQYF; CDR3nt: TGTGCCAGCAGCCCCGGGACTAGCGGGCCCACAGATACGCAGTATTTT; j_gene: TRBJ2-3; v_gene: TRBV5-8; d_gene: TRBD2; abundance: -
CDR3aa: CASSADRGRYQPQHF; CDR3nt: TGTGCCAGCAGCGCAGACAGGGGGCGGTATCAGCCCCAGCATTTT; j_gene: TRBJ1-5; v_gene: TRBV5-6; d_gene: TRBD1; abundance: -
CDR3aa: CASSLGGRREQYF; CDR3nt: TGTGCCAGCAGCTTAGGCGGGAGGCGGGAGCAGTACTTC; j_gene: TRBJ2-7; v_gene: TRBV7-2; d_gene: TRBD2; abundance: few
CDR3aa: CASSIDSHTYTGELFF; CDR3nt: TGTGCCAGTAGTATAGATTCACACACCTACACCGGGGAGCTGTTTTTT; j_gene: TRBJ2-2; v_gene: TRBV19; d_gene: -; abundance: -
CDR3aa: CAIKGTHGIYEQYF; CDR3nt: TGTGCCATCAAAGGGACACACGGCATTTACGAGCAGTACTTC; j_gene: TRBJ2-7; v_gene: TRBV10-3; d_gene: -; abundance: -
CDR3aa: CASSHGGEKPQHF; CDR3nt: TGTGCCAGCAGCCATGGGGGCGAGAAGCCCCAGCATTTT; j_gene: TRBJ1-5; v_gene: TRBV3-1/TRBV3-2; d_gene: -; abundance: few
CDR3aa: CASSTGGSGNTIYF; CDR3nt: TGTGCCAGCAGTACCGGGGGAAGTGGAAACACCATATATTTT; j_gene: TRBJ1-3; v_gene: TRBV9; d_gene: -; abundance: -
CDR3aa: CASSQERLTSGGRYNEQFF; CDR3nt: TGCGCCAGCAGCCAAGAACGGCTGACTAGCGGGGGGCGCTACAATGAGCAGTTCTTC; j_gene: TRBJ2-1; v_gene: TRBV4-3; d_gene: TRBD2; abundance: -
CDR3aa: CASSQGAGKPYEQYF; CDR3nt: TGTGCCAGCAGCCAGGGGGCAGGAAAGCCCTACGAGCAGTACTTC; j_gene: TRBJ2-7; v_gene: TRBV27; d_gene: TRBD1; abundance: -
CDR3aa: CASSLGAGGSNTEAFF; CDR3nt: TGTGCCAGCAGCCTGGGGGCGGGCGGTTCGAACACTGAAGCTTTCTTT; j_gene: TRBJ1-1; v_gene: TRBV5-6; d_gene: -; abundance: -
CDR3aa: CASSLDRGEEETQYF; CDR3nt: TGTGCCAGCAGCTTGGACCGGGGGGAGGAAGAGACCCAGTACTTC; j_gene: TRBJ2-5; v_gene: TRBV5-4; d_gene: TRBD2; abundance: few
CDR3aa: CASSSVAGGNQYSNQPQHF; CDR3nt: TGTGCCAGCTCATCCGTCGCGGGCGGAAACCAATATAGCAATCAGCCCCAGCATTTT; j_gene: TRBJ1-5; v_gene: TRBV18; d_gene: -; abundance: -
CDR3aa: CSVDLREGQETQYF; CDR3nt: TGCAGCGTTGACTTGCGGGAGGGACAAGAGACCCAGTACTTC; j_gene: TRBJ2-5; v_gene: TRBV29-1; d_gene: TRBD2; abundance: once
CDR3aa: CASSSAGAYEQYF; CDR3nt: TGTGCCAGCAGCTCGGCGGGGGCCTACGAGCAGTACTTC; j_gene: TRBJ2-7; v_gene: TRBV11-2; d_gene: TRBD2; abundance: -
CDR3aa: CASSRRQPDQPQHF; CDR3nt: TGTGCCAGCAGCCGGAGACAGCCTGATCAGCCCCAGCATTTT; j_gene: TRBJ1-5; v_gene: TRBV7-2; d_gene: -; abundance: -